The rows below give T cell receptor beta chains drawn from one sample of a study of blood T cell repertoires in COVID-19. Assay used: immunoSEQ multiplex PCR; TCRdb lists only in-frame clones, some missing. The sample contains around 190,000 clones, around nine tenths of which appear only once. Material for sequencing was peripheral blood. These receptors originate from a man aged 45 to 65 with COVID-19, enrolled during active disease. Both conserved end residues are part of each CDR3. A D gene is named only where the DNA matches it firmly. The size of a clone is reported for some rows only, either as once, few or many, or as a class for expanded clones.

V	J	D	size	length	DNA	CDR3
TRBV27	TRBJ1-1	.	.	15	TGTGCCAGCAGTTTCACGCCCCGGGGGAACACTGAAGCTTTCTTT	CASSFTPRGNTEAFF
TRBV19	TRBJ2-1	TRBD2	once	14	TGTGCCAGTGGGGGTAGCGGGCTTTACAATGAGCAGTTCTTC	CASGGSGLYNEQFF
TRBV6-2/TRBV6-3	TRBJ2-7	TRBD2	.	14	TGTGCCAGCAGTCGGGTGCGGGGGGGCTACGAGCAGTACTTC	CASSRVRGGYEQYF
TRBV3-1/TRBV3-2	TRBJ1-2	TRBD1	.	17	TGTGCCAGCAGCCAAGTGCAGGGGACAGGGGAAGGATATGGCTACACCTTC	CASSQVQGTGEGYGYTF
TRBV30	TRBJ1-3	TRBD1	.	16	TGTGCCTGGAGGGCAGGGGGTTCGGGCTCGTTTGGCACCATATATTTT	CAWRAGGSGSFGTIYF
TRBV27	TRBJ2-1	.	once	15	TGTGCCAGCAAGTACGCGGGTAGCTCCTACAATGAGCAGTTCTTC	CASKYAGSSYNEQFF
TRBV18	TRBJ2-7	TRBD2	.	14	TGTGCCAGCTCACCAGGGCTAGCGGGGGTAGAGCAGTACTTC	CASSPGLAGVEQYF
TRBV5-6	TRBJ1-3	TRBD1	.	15	TGTGCCAGCAGCACCACAGGGGGCTATGGAAACACCATATATTTT	CASSTTGGYGNTIYF
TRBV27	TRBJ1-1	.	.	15	TGTGCCAGCGGCCAGTGGGGGGGAATGAACACTGAAGCTTTCTTT	CASGQWGGMNTEAFF
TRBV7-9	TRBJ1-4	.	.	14	TGTGCCAGCAGCTTAGTACAGGGTAATGAAAAACTGTTTTTT	CASSLVQGNEKLFF
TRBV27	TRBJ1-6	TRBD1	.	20	TGTGCCAGCAGTACCATCCGGGACAGAAAAATAAACAGTGATAATTCACCCCTCCACTTT	CASSTIRDRKINSDNSPLHF
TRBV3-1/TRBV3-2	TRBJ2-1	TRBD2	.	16	TGTGCCAGCAGCCAAGTAGCGGGAGGTACCTACAATGAGCAGTTCTTC	CASSQVAGGTYNEQFF
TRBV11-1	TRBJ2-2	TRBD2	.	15	TGTGCCAGCAGCCAACGGACTAGGCTACTCGGGGAGCTGTTTTTT	CASSQRTRLLGELFF
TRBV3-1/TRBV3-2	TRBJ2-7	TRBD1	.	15	TGTGCCAGCAGCCGCGCCGGGACAGCAACCTACGAGCAGTACTTC	CASSRAGTATYEQYF
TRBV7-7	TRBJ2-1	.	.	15	TGTGCTAGCAGCTTAAGTCAGGGCCCCTACAATGAGCAGTTCTTC	CASSLSQGPYNEQFF
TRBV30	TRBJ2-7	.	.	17	TGTGCCTGGAGGCCATCGAGACAGGACTTTATGCACTACGAGCAGTACTTC	CAWRPSRQDFMHYEQYF
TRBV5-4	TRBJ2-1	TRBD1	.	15	TGTGCCAGCAGCAACTCGCGGACAGGGGCTTATGAGCAGTTCTTC	CASSNSRTGAYEQFF
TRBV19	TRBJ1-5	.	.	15	TGTGCCAGTAGGGCGGGGGGCCCCCTCAATCAGCCCCAGCATTTT	CASRAGGPLNQPQHF
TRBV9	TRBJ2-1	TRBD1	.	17	TGTGCCAGCAGCGTAGGGCAGGACAGGGGGGTCTACAATGAGCAGTTCTTC	CASSVGQDRGVYNEQFF
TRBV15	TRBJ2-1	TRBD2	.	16	TGTGCCACCAGCAGAGATGGACTAGGCCTCTACAATGAGCAGTTCTTC	CATSRDGLGLYNEQFF
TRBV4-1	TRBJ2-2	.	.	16	TGCGCCAGCAGCCAAGGGCCAGATAAAAACACCGGGGAGCTGTTTTTT	CASSQGPDKNTGELFF
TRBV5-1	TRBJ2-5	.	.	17	TGCGCCAGCAGCTTGGGTGGGGGCTATGTCAATTCGGAGACCCAGTACTTC	CASSLGGGYVNSETQYF
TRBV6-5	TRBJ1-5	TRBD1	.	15	TGTGCCAGCAGGCCGACAGGGAGTAGCAATCAGCCCCAGCATTTT	CASRPTGSSNQPQHF
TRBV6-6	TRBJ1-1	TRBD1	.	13	TGTGCCAGCAGGGGACAGGTGAACACTGAAGCTTTCTTT	CASRGQVNTEAFF
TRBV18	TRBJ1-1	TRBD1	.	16	TGTGCCAGCTCCCCGGGACAGGATCACGGGAACACTGAAGCTTTCTTT	CASSPGQDHGNTEAFF